Listed below are T cell receptor beta chains from one sample, sequenced in a study of cytomegalovirus exposure and HLA in healthy donors. Sequenced by immunoSEQ multiplex PCR; TCRdb stores in-frame clones only, minus some. The sample has about 130,000 clones, roughly 84% seen once; the top ten hold 2.5% to 3%. Source material: PBMCs. The receptors here all came from a woman under 30 in good health and CMV-seropositive. The CDR3 runs from the conserved cysteine through the conserved F or W. A D gene is named only where the DNA matches it firmly. Size tells how often a clone was seen (once, few, many) or the class of an expanded clone, and some rows leave it out.

j_gene: TRBJ2-1
abundance: -
d_gene: -
v_gene: TRBV7-3
CDR3aa: CASSPYQSGGRLDNEQFF
CDR3nt: TGTGCCAGCAGCCCGTACCAGTCCGGGGGGCGACTCGACAATGAGCAGTTCTTC

j_gene: TRBJ1-4
abundance: -
d_gene: TRBD1
v_gene: TRBV2
CDR3aa: CASSSGDRFNEKLFF
CDR3nt: TGTGCCAGCAGTTCTGGGGACAGATTTAATGAAAAACTGTTTTTT

j_gene: TRBJ1-2
abundance: -
d_gene: TRBD1
v_gene: TRBV4-1
CDR3aa: CASSQEGTANNYGYTF
CDR3nt: TGCGCCAGCAGCCAAGAGGGGACAGCCAATAACTATGGCTACACCTTC

j_gene: TRBJ2-3
abundance: -
d_gene: -
v_gene: TRBV5-1
CDR3aa: CASSPQGADTQYF
CDR3nt: TGCGCCAGCAGCCCACAGGGAGCAGATACGCAGTATTTT

j_gene: TRBJ2-3
abundance: -
d_gene: TRBD2
v_gene: TRBV7-9
CDR3aa: CAGSGGPTDTQYF
CDR3nt: TGTGCCGGATCGGGGGGGCCCACAGATACGCAGTATTTT

j_gene: TRBJ2-7
abundance: few
d_gene: -
v_gene: TRBV11-2
CDR3aa: CASSLDRWGADLYEQYF
CDR3nt: TGTGCCAGCAGCTTAGATCGGTGGGGAGCGGACCTATACGAGCAGTACTTC

j_gene: TRBJ1-2
abundance: many
d_gene: -
v_gene: TRBV29-1
CDR3aa: CSVDQTTYGYTF
CDR3nt: TGCAGCGTTGATCAGACTACCTATGGCTACACCTTC

j_gene: TRBJ2-2
abundance: -
d_gene: TRBD1
v_gene: TRBV7-6
CDR3aa: CASSFQITGVGNTGELFF
CDR3nt: TGTGCCAGCAGCTTTCAAATAACAGGGGTTGGGAACACCGGGGAGCTGTTTTTT

j_gene: TRBJ2-1
abundance: -
d_gene: TRBD2
v_gene: TRBV5-1
CDR3aa: CASSPGTSGGGEQFF
CDR3nt: TGCGCCAGCAGCCCCGGGACTAGCGGGGGGGGTGAGCAGTTCTTC

j_gene: TRBJ1-5
abundance: -
d_gene: -
v_gene: TRBV2
CDR3aa: CASSGQSNQPQHF
CDR3nt: TGTGCCAGCAGCGGACAGAGTAATCAGCCCCAGCATTTT

j_gene: TRBJ2-5
abundance: -
d_gene: -
v_gene: TRBV7-9
CDR3aa: CASSPRGGGAETQYF
CDR3nt: TGTGCCAGCAGCCCCAGAGGAGGGGGCGCAGAGACCCAGTACTTC

j_gene: TRBJ2-3
abundance: -
d_gene: -
v_gene: TRBV11-2
CDR3aa: CASSWTGRGDTQYF
CDR3nt: TGTGCCAGCAGCTGGACAGGGAGGGGAGATACGCAGTATTTT

j_gene: TRBJ2-7
abundance: -
d_gene: TRBD1
v_gene: TRBV5-1
CDR3aa: CASSPTGAGSYEQYF
CDR3nt: TGCGCCAGCAGCCCGACAGGGGCTGGGTCCTACGAGCAGTACTTC

j_gene: TRBJ1-2
abundance: once
d_gene: -
v_gene: TRBV18
CDR3aa: CASSPFQGSDYGYTF
CDR3nt: TGTGCCAGCTCTCCCTTTCAGGGATCGGACTATGGCTACACCTTC

j_gene: TRBJ2-7
abundance: few
d_gene: TRBD1
v_gene: TRBV11-2
CDR3aa: CASSPQDRIFEQYF
CDR3nt: TGTGCCAGCAGCCCCCAGGACAGGATTTTCGAGCAGTACTTC

j_gene: TRBJ1-5
abundance: -
d_gene: -
v_gene: TRBV30
CDR3aa: CAWGGGDHQPQHF
CDR3nt: TGTGCCTGGGGAGGGGGGGACCATCAGCCCCAGCATTTT

j_gene: TRBJ2-7
abundance: -
d_gene: -
v_gene: TRBV6-5
CDR3aa: CASTPRTDYEQYF
CDR3nt: TGTGCCAGCACCCCTCGGACGGACTACGAGCAGTACTTC

j_gene: TRBJ1-3
abundance: few
d_gene: TRBD1
v_gene: TRBV10-3
CDR3aa: CAISESGTVRGGNTIYF
CDR3nt: TGTGCCATCAGTGAGTCGGGGACAGTACGAGGAGGAAACACCATATATTTT

j_gene: TRBJ2-5
abundance: -
d_gene: -
v_gene: TRBV20-1
CDR3aa: CSATGETQYF
CDR3nt: TGCAGTGCTACGGGGGAGACCCAGTACTTC

j_gene: TRBJ2-7
abundance: -
d_gene: -
v_gene: TRBV4-1
CDR3aa: CASSQGGVSYEQYF
CDR3nt: TGCGCCAGCAGCCAAGGAGGCGTTTCCTACGAGCAGTACTTC

j_gene: TRBJ2-2
abundance: -
d_gene: -
v_gene: TRBV4-1
CDR3aa: CASSPGAGGTGELFF
CDR3nt: TGCGCCAGCAGCCCAGGGGCAGGAGGCACCGGGGAGCTGTTTTTT

j_gene: TRBJ1-1
abundance: -
d_gene: -
v_gene: TRBV6-5
CDR3aa: CASSRGWGGNTEAFF
CDR3nt: TGTGCCAGCAGCCGAGGGTGGGGGGGGAACACTGAAGCTTTCTTT

j_gene: TRBJ1-2
abundance: -
d_gene: -
v_gene: TRBV19
CDR3aa: CASSIGAGARRGYTF
CDR3nt: TGTGCCAGTAGTATTGGGGCGGGGGCAAGGCGTGGCTACACCTTC

j_gene: TRBJ1-1
abundance: -
d_gene: -
v_gene: TRBV9
CDR3aa: CASSVGQDTEAFF
CDR3nt: TGTGCCAGCAGCGTTGGGCAGGACACTGAAGCTTTCTTT

j_gene: TRBJ1-2
abundance: -
d_gene: TRBD1
v_gene: TRBV9
CDR3aa: CASSATGTGGYTF
CDR3nt: TGTGCCAGCAGCGCGACAGGGACGGGAGGCTACACCTTC

j_gene: TRBJ1-1
abundance: -
d_gene: TRBD1
v_gene: TRBV27
CDR3aa: CASSPGTGEMNTEAFF
CDR3nt: TGTGCCAGCAGTCCCGGGACAGGGGAAATGAACACTGAAGCTTTCTTT

j_gene: TRBJ2-3
abundance: once
d_gene: TRBD2
v_gene: TRBV9
CDR3aa: CASSSPGLADTQYF
CDR3nt: TGTGCCAGCAGCTCACCGGGACTAGCGGATACGCAGTATTTT

j_gene: TRBJ2-7
abundance: -
d_gene: TRBD1
v_gene: TRBV6-4
CDR3aa: CASSGHGTGTYEQYF
CDR3nt: TGTGCCAGCAGTGGCCACGGGACAGGGACCTACGAGCAGTACTTC

j_gene: TRBJ2-7
abundance: -
d_gene: TRBD2
v_gene: TRBV7-2
CDR3aa: CASTTLAGGTYEQYF
CDR3nt: TGTGCCAGCACCACTCTAGCGGGGGGTACCTACGAGCAGTACTTC

j_gene: TRBJ2-7
abundance: -
d_gene: TRBD2
v_gene: TRBV4-1
CDR3aa: CASSQGGIRGGVYEQYF
CDR3nt: TGCGCCAGCAGCCAAGGTGGGATTCGGGGGGGCGTCTACGAGCAGTACTTC

j_gene: TRBJ2-7
abundance: once
d_gene: -
v_gene: TRBV5-5
CDR3aa: CASSPPTGTQGAYEQYF
CDR3nt: TGTGCCAGCAGCCCCCCCACCGGGACTCAAGGAGCCTACGAGCAGTACTTC